Reported below is one TCR beta chain. The antigen is unknown. These data come from a study of identical twins. Overall study results and limits: Invariant MAIT and iNKT cells could partly confound zero-insertion analyses. Low generation-probability sequences were in excess among twin-shared out-of-frame alpha sequences.

TCRdb called the 5' RACE reads again in MiXCR, with one record for every CDR3 protein. This table holds about 530,000 distinct CDR3 sequences, approximately 20% found once. Germline V gene sequence: CDR1 SGHRS, CDR2 YFSETQ. J lost 6 bases, V lost 3 bases, and 5 bases had no gene match. This CDR3 spans 16 amino acids. These data also featured in a second study, about yellow fever vaccine responses in identical twins.

Sequenced sample: CD4+ T cells sorted from blood. The sequence came from a woman in her late teens or twenties in good health. The rearrangement uses TRBV5-1 and TRBJ2-1; TRBD2 matches at 14 bases. The CDR3 loop is CASSSLTSGRGNEQFF. The CDR3 bases are TGCGCCAGCAGCTCCCTGACTAGCGGGAGGGGCAATGAGCAGTTCTTC.